A selection of T cell receptor beta chains follows, all from one sample in a study of cytomegalovirus exposure and HLA in healthy donors. Data came from immunoSEQ multiplex PCR; TCRdb stores just in-frame clones and leaves some out. The sample holds under 140,000 clones, more than 70% seen once. The material sequenced was PBMCs. These receptors were taken from a woman aged 18-35 years in good health and CMV-seronegative. The CDR3 runs from the conserved cysteine through the conserved F or W. D genes are given only for firm matches. The listing skips clone size in some rows; elsewhere it reads once, few, many or a size class.

clone size	V gene	J gene	D gene	CDR3 protein	CDR3 DNA
NA	TRBV7-2	TRBJ1-6	TRBD1	CASSLETGGTYNSPLHF	TGTGCCAGCAGCTTAGAAACAGGGGGCACCTATAATTCACCCCTCCACTTT
NA	TRBV10-3	TRBJ2-7	TRBD1	CAIRGARTGSYEQYF	TGTGCCATCAGGGGAGCCCGGACAGGGAGCTACGAGCAGTACTTC
NA	TRBV6-6	TRBJ2-2	NA	CASSYPPNQPTGELFF	TGTGCCAGCAGTTACCCACCGAACCAACCGACAGGGGAGCTGTTTTTT
NA	TRBV7-3	TRBJ2-6	NA	CASSPSGGANVLTF	TGTGCCAGCAGCCCCTCCGGTGGGGCCAACGTCCTGACTTTC
once	TRBV30	TRBJ2-7	TRBD1	CAWLPAIGTGYLHEQYF	TGTGCCTGGCTCCCAGCCATCGGGACAGGGTATCTCCACGAGCAGTACTTC
once	TRBV28	TRBJ2-5	TRBD2	CASSTPGGGNQETQYF	TGTGCCAGCAGCACCCCGGGAGGGGGGAACCAAGAGACCCAGTACTTC
NA	TRBV4-3	TRBJ2-3	TRBD1	CASSQFWGTAITQYF	TGCGCCAGCAGCCAATTCTGGGGGACAGCCATTACGCAGTATTTT
NA	TRBV19	TRBJ1-5	TRBD1	CASSTLTGARDQPQHF	TGTGCCAGTAGTACCCTGACAGGGGCCCGGGATCAGCCCCAGCATTTT
NA	TRBV15	TRBJ2-6	NA	CATSRPLAATGANVLTF	TGTGCCACCAGCAGACCCCTTGCAGCGACTGGGGCCAACGTCCTGACTTTC
NA	TRBV6-5	TRBJ2-2	TRBD1	CASSGQGRGTGELFF	TGTGCCAGCAGCGGACAGGGTAGGGGCACCGGGGAGCTGTTTTTT
NA	TRBV4-3	TRBJ2-7	TRBD1	CASSQEILGQGTYEQYF	TGCGCCAGCAGCCAAGAGATATTAGGACAGGGCACCTACGAGCAGTACTTC
NA	TRBV7-9	TRBJ1-4	NA	CASSTRSTNEKLFF	TGTGCCAGCAGCACCCGGAGCACTAATGAAAAACTGTTTTTT
once	TRBV9	TRBJ1-1	NA	CASSVAVGRSTEAFF	TGTGCCAGCAGCGTAGCGGTAGGGAGAAGCACTGAAGCTTTCTTT
NA	TRBV7-3	TRBJ2-1	TRBD1	CASSLGTGFYDEQFF	TGTGCCAGCAGCTTGGGGACAGGGTTTTATGATGAGCAGTTCTTC
NA	TRBV30	TRBJ2-7	TRBD2	CAWKPVGGVSSYEQYF	TGTGCCTGGAAGCCCGTGGGGGGGGTGAGCTCCTACGAGCAGTACTTC
NA	TRBV10-3	TRBJ1-2	NA	CAIGTGYGYTF	TGTGCCATCGGTACAGGGTATGGCTACACCTTC
once	TRBV7-7	TRBJ2-1	TRBD2	CASSLVPSGVSSYNEQFF	TGTGCTAGCAGCTTGGTTCCTAGCGGGGTGAGCTCCTACAATGAGCAGTTCTTC